This is a list of T cell receptor beta chains from one sample in a study of blood T cells in healthy people across ages. MiXCR, run by TCRdb on the 5' RACE reads, gives a single entry per CDR3 protein. Among about 1.4 million distinct CDR3 sequences listed, approximately 63% were seen once. The source material was blood. These receptors all stem from a man aged 18 to 30 in good health. CDR3s include the opening cysteine and the closing phenylalanine or tryptophan. Fields, in order: clone size, J gene, V gene, D gene, CDR3 protein, CDR3 DNA. D genes are given only for firm matches. Some rows mark clone size as missing; the rest say once, few, many or name a class of expanded clone.

clone size: -; J gene: TRBJ2-5; V gene: TRBV21-1; D gene: -; CDR3 protein: CASSKVNSQETQYF; CDR3 DNA: TGTGCCAGCAGCAAAGTTAACAGCCAAGAGACCCAGTACTTC
clone size: few; J gene: TRBJ2-7; V gene: TRBV12-3/TRBV12-4; D gene: -; CDR3 protein: CASSLGPRLDEQYF; CDR3 DNA: TGTGCCAGCAGTTTAGGTCCGCGACTAGACGAGCAGTACTTC
clone size: -; J gene: TRBJ2-5; V gene: TRBV18; D gene: -; CDR3 protein: CASSPMGGAVDKTQYF; CDR3 DNA: TGTGCCAGCTCACCGATGGGGGGGGCCGTCGATAAGACCCAGTACTTC
clone size: -; J gene: TRBJ2-3; V gene: TRBV20-1; D gene: -; CDR3 protein: CSARESGKTQYF; CDR3 DNA: TGCAGTGCTAGAGAGAGCGGAAAGACGCAGTATTTT
clone size: -; J gene: TRBJ1-5; V gene: TRBV20-1; D gene: -; CDR3 protein: CSARHEAIQSNQPQHF; CDR3 DNA: TGCAGTGCTCGCCACGAGGCGATCCAGAGCAATCAGCCCCAGCATTTT
clone size: -; J gene: TRBJ1-1; V gene: TRBV3-1; D gene: -; CDR3 protein: CASSRTVDTEAFF; CDR3 DNA: TGTGCCAGCAGCCGGACGGTGGACACTGAAGCTTTCTTT
clone size: -; J gene: TRBJ1-2; V gene: TRBV15; D gene: -; CDR3 protein: CATSRDALGYTF; CDR3 DNA: TGTGCCACCAGCAGAGATGCTCTTGGCTACACCTTC
clone size: -; J gene: TRBJ1-2; V gene: TRBV29-1; D gene: TRBD1; CDR3 protein: CSLQGDYGYTF; CDR3 DNA: TGCAGCTTACAGGGGGACTATGGCTACACCTTC
clone size: -; J gene: TRBJ1-2; V gene: TRBV3-1; D gene: TRBD1; CDR3 protein: CASSRVDRGGYTF; CDR3 DNA: TGTGCCAGCAGCCGCGTCGACAGGGGCGGCTACACCTTC
clone size: -; J gene: TRBJ2-1; V gene: TRBV7-2; D gene: TRBD1; CDR3 protein: CASKRTGYGVREQFF; CDR3 DNA: TGTGCCAGTAAAAGGACAGGTTATGGGGTCCGGGAGCAGTTCTTC
clone size: few; J gene: TRBJ2-3; V gene: TRBV4-3; D gene: -; CDR3 protein: CASSQDSRRDTQYF; CDR3 DNA: TGCGCCAGCAGCCAAGATTCGAGAAGGGATACGCAGTATTTT
clone size: -; J gene: TRBJ2-6; V gene: TRBV29-1; D gene: -; CDR3 protein: CSATSSGANVLTF; CDR3 DNA: TGCAGCGCCACCAGCTCTGGGGCCAACGTCCTGACTTTC